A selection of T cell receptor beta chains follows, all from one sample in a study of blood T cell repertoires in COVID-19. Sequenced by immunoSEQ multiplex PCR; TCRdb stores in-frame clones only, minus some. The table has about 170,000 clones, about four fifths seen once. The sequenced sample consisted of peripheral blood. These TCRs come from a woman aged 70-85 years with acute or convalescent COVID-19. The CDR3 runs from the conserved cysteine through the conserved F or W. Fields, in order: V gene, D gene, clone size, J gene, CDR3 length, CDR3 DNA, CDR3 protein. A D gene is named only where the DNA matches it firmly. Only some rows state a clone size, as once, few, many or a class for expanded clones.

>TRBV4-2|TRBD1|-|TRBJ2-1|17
TGTGCCAGCAGCCTCCACCTCCGGGACAGGGGCGCAGGTGAGCAGTTCTTC
CASSLHLRDRGAGEQFF
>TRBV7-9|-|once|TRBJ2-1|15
TGTGCCAGCAGCTTAGCATCGGTACAGTACAATGAGCAGTTCTTC
CASSLASVQYNEQFF
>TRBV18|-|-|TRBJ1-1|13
TGTGCCAGCTCACCTGTCAGGAACACTGAAGCTTTCTTT
CASSPVRNTEAFF
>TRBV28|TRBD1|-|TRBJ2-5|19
TGTGCCAGCAGTTCCGGGGAGACAGGGTCCGTCTTAGTGGGAGAGACCCAGTACTTC
CASSSGETGSVLVGETQYF
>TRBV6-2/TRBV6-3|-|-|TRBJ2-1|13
TGTGCCAGCAGTCCCGGGACTCTCAATGAGCAGTTCTTC
CASSPGTLNEQFF
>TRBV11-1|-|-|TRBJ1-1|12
TGTGCCAGCACCAATACAGAGACTGAAGCTTTCTTT
CASTNTETEAFF
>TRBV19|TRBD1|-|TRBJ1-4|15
TGTGCCAGTAGTGTTGGACAGGGGGACGGTGAAAAACTGTTTTTT
CASSVGQGDGEKLFF
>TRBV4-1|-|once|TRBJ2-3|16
TGCGCCAGCAGCCAACCCTTTCCGGGGGGCACAGATACGCAGTATTTT
CASSQPFPGGTDTQYF
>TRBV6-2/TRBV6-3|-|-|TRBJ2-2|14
TGTGCCAGCAGTTATCCCGCGGGGACCGGGGAGCTGTTTTTT
CASSYPAGTGELFF
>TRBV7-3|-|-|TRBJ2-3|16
TGTGCCAGCAGCTTAACTGGTCCCCCGATGAGAGATACGCAGTATTTT
CASSLTGPPMRDTQYF
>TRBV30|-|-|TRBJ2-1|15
TGTGCCTGGAGTAAGAGGGGGGACAGCGGCCGGGAGCAGTTCTTC
CAWSKRGDSGREQFF
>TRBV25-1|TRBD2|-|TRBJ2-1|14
TGTGCCAGCAGTGGGACTAGCGGATACAATGAGCAGTTCTTC
CASSGTSGYNEQFF
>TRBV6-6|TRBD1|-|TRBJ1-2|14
TGTGCCAGCAGGAGTGACAGGGGGCACAAGGGCTACACCTTC
CASRSDRGHKGYTF
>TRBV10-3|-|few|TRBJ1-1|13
TGTGCCATCAGTGATCCGACACACACTGAAGCTTTCTTT
CAISDPTHTEAFF
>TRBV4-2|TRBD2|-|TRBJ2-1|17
TGTGCCAGCAGCAGTTCGGAAAGCGGGGGGGCCTACAATGAGCAGTTCTTC
CASSSSESGGAYNEQFF
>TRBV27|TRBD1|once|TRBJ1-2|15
TGTGCCAGCAGCGCCAGACAGGGGCAATTCAATGGCTACACCTTC
CASSARQGQFNGYTF
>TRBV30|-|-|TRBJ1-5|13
TGTGCCTGGAGTACTAGGGGCAATCAGCCCCAGCATTTT
CAWSTRGNQPQHF
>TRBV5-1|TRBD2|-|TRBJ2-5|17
TGCGCCAGCAGCTACGGGACTAGCGGGGGGGTGCGGGAGACCCAGTACTTC
CASSYGTSGGVRETQYF
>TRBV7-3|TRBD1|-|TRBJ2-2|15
TGTGCCAGCAGCCAGGGACAGCCGAACACCGGGGAGCTGTTTTTT
CASSQGQPNTGELFF
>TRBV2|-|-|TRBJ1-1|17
TGTGCCAGCAGTGTAGGGGACTCCTTCACTCTGAACACTGAAGCTTTCTTT
CASSVGDSFTLNTEAFF
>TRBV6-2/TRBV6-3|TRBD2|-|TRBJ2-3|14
TGTGCCAGCAGCATTAGCGGGGGTCAAGATACGCAGTATTTT
CASSISGGQDTQYF
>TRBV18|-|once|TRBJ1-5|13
TGTGCCAGCTCACCATTATCCGATCAGCCCCAGCATTTT
CASSPLSDQPQHF